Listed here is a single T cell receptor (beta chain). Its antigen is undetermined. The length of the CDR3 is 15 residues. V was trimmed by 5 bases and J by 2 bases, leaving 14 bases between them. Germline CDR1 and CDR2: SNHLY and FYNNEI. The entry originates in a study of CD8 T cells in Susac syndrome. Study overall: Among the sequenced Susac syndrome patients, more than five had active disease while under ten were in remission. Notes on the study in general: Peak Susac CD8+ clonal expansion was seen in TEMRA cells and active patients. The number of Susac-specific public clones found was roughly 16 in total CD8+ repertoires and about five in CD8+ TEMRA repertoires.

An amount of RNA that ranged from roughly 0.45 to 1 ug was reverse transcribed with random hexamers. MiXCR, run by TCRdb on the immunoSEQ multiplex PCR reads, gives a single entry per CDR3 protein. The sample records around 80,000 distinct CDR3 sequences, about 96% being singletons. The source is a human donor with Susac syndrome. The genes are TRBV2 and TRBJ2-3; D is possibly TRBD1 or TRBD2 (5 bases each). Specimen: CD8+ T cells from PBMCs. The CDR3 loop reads CASSRDDSATDTQYF. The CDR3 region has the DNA TGTGCCAGCAGTCGGGACGATTCGGCCACAGATACGCAGTATTTT.